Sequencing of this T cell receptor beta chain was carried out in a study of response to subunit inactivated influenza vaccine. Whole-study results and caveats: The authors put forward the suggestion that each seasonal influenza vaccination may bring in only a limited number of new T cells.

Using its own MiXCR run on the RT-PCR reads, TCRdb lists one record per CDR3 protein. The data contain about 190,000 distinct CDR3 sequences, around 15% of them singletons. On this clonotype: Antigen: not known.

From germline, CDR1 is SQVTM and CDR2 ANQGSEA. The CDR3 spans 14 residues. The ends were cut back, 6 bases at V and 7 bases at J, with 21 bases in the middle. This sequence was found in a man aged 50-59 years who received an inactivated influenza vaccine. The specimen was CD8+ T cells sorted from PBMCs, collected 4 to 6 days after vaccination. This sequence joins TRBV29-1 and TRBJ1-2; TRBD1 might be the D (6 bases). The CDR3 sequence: CSVPDSRLTSGYTF. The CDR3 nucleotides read TGCAGCGTCCCGGACAGTCGGTTAACTAGTGGCTACACCTTC.